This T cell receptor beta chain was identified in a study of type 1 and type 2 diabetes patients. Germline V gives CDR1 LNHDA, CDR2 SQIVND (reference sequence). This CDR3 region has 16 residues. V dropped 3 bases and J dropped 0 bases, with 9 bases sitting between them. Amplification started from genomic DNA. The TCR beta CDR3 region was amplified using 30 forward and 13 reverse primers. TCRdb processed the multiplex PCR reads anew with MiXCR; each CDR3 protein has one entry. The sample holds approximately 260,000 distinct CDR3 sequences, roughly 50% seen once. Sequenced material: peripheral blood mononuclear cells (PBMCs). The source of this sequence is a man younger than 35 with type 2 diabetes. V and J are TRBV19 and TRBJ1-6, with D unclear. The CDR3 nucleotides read TGTGCCAGTAGTATTGAAGGGATCTCCTATAATTCACCCCTCCACTTT. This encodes CASSIEGISYNSPLHF.